The subject of this entry is one T cell receptor (beta chain). Its antigen remains unknown. Profiled with immunoSEQ multiplex PCR; TCRdb holds only in-frame clones, not every one. The repertoire includes 300,000 to 350,000 clones, 85% to 90% of them detected once, and 4.5% to 5.5% sits in the top ten. These data come from a study of Ad26.COV2.S vaccination and SARS-CoV-2 variants. Study information: Of the COV1001 trial arms, the Ad26.COV2.S arm included the donor.

General study findings and limits: It was vaccine recipients, not placebo recipients, who had the higher spike-specific TCR breadth.

Sample treatment: around 19 received Ad26.COV2.S at low or high dose, single or two shots; a few received placebo; per-sample allocation not given. Sample collection was performed on day 63 after the first vaccine or placebo injection. At a Boston site, the person donating was an adult of 18-55 years. Vaccination used an Ad26 vector expressing Wuhan-strain SARS-CoV-2 spike. The CDR3 consists of 13 residues. Per germline, CDR1 SGDLS and CDR2 YYNGEE. Trimming pared 3 bases from V and 2 bases from J, leaving 6 bases between. The sequencing used peripheral blood, collected in a trial of Ad26.COV2.S vaccine versus placebo. V usage is TRBV9 and J usage is TRBJ1-3; D unclear. The origin of this receptor is a person between 18 and 65 years old who received the Ad26.COV2.S COVID-19 vaccine or a placebo. In nucleotides, the CDR3 is TGTGCCAGCAGCGCGGTAACTGGAAACACCATATATTTT. Protein sequence: CASSAVTGNTIYF.